A selection of T cell receptor beta chains follows, all from one sample in a study of glioma-infiltrating T cells. Each CDR3 protein gets one entry after TCRdb re-called the multiplex PCR reads with MiXCR. The table has roughly 130,000 distinct CDR3 sequences, more than 20% seen once. Material: glioma tissue, nonneoplastic brain tissue, or PBMCs (not recorded which). These receptors all stem from a human donor with low-grade glioma or glioblastoma, undergoing nonglioma brain surgery, or in good health (not recorded which). Both conserved end residues are part of each CDR3. A D gene is named only where the DNA matches it firmly. The size of a clone is reported for some rows only, either as once, few or many, or as a class for expanded clones.

TRBV5-1	TRBD1	NA	TRBJ2-1	TGCGCCAGCAGCTTCGGACAGGGCAATGAGCAGTTCTTC	CASSFGQGNEQFF
TRBV14	NA	few	TRBJ1-2	TGTGCCAGCAGCCAAACGACAAGATACTATGGCTACACCTTC	CASSQTTRYYGYTF
TRBV19	NA	few	TRBJ1-5	TGTGCCAGCCAGGGGATTGATAGCAATCAGCCCCAGCATTTT	CASQGIDSNQPQHF
TRBV30	NA	NA	TRBJ1-1	TGTGCCTGGTGCAGGACAGAGCCATTCACTGAAGCTTTCTTT	CAWCRTEPFTEAFF
TRBV4-1	NA	NA	TRBJ1-6	TGCGCCAGCAGCCCCGTAGGGACGCTACTCGGCCACACCCTCCACTTT	CASSPVGTLLGHTLHF
TRBV28	NA	many	TRBJ1-2	TGTGCCAGCAGGTCCCAGGTTAACTATGGCTACACCTTC	CASRSQVNYGYTF
TRBV6-1	NA	few	TRBJ1-2	TGTGCCAGCAGTAACAGGGTTCCTAACTATGGCTACACCTTC	CASSNRVPNYGYTF
TRBV7-8	NA	many	TRBJ2-5	TGTGCCAGCAGCTTAACCTGGCTTGAGGGAGAGACCCAGTACTTC	CASSLTWLEGETQYF
TRBV20-1	TRBD1	many	TRBJ1-1	TGCAGTGCTCGGAGGACAGGGAACACTGAAGCTTTCTTT	CSARRTGNTEAFF
TRBV20-1	TRBD2	few	TRBJ2-4	TGCAGTGCTAGAGAGGAGTCCGGGAGGGCCAAAAACATTCAGTACTTC	CSAREESGRAKNIQYF
TRBV19	NA	once	TRBJ2-1	TGTGCCAGTAGTATAGGGACCGCCGACAATGAGCAGTTCTTC	CASSIGTADNEQFF
TRBV10-3	TRBD1	NA	TRBJ1-4	TGTGCCATCAGCCCGGGACAGGGGCTTAATGAAAAACTGTTTTTT	CAISPGQGLNEKLFF
TRBV4-1	NA	NA	TRBJ1-2	TGCGCCAGCAGCCACCGAACCGACGGTAACTATGGCTACACCTTC	CASSHRTDGNYGYTF
TRBV6-1	TRBD1	many	TRBJ1-1	TGTGCCAGCAGGGGGACAGCTGAAGCTTTCTTT	CASRGTAEAFF
TRBV6-1	NA	many	TRBJ1-1	TGTGCCAGCAGTGACCCTGGGAGCACTGAAGCTTTCTTT	CASSDPGSTEAFF
TRBV7-2	TRBD1	many	TRBJ2-1	TGTGCCAGCAGCCTCGGGACAGGGGGCATCAATGAGCAGTTCTTC	CASSLGTGGINEQFF
TRBV7-9	NA	NA	TRBJ1-5	TGTGCCAGCAGTTACGGCAGCAATCAGCCCCAGCATTTT	CASSYGSNQPQHF
TRBV20-1	TRBD2	NA	TRBJ2-1	TGCACCGGGGGACTAGCGGATTACAATGAGCAGTTCTTC	CTGGLADYNEQFF
TRBV3-1	TRBD2	NA	TRBJ2-1	TGTGCCAGCAGCCAAGATCCTAGGGCTAGCGGGGGTAACAATGAGCAGTTCTTC	CASSQDPRASGGNNEQFF
TRBV6-1	NA	many	TRBJ1-1	TGTGCCAGTCGAAGGGACAATCGGCCGAACACTGAAGCTTTCTTT	CASRRDNRPNTEAFF
TRBV19	NA	many	TRBJ1-2	TGTGCCAGTAAGGGGGAGTGGGGCGACTATGGCTACACCTTC	CASKGEWGDYGYTF
TRBV6-1	TRBD2	many	TRBJ2-1	TGTGCCAGCCGAGGGGTCCTAGCGGGGGGGCGCGATGAGCAGTTCTTC	CASRGVLAGGRDEQFF
TRBV20-1	TRBD1	many	TRBJ1-2	TGCAGTGCTAGCCCGACAGGGGACTATGGCTACACCTTC	CSASPTGDYGYTF
TRBV24-1	NA	NA	TRBJ1-5	TGTGCCACCAGTGATCCGGGCGATCAGGCAGTTGGCAATCAGCCCCAGCATTTT	CATSDPGDQAVGNQPQHF
TRBV27	NA	many	TRBJ2-1	TGTGCCAGCAGTCTCTCCCCAGACTTGAGCTCCTACAATGAGCAGTTCTTC	CASSLSPDLSSYNEQFF
TRBV20-1	NA	many	TRBJ1-5	TGCAGTGCTCCACTAGGCCCGGGTAATCAGCCCCAGCATTTT	CSAPLGPGNQPQHF
TRBV5-1	TRBD1	NA	TRBJ2-2	TGCGCCAGCAGCGCAACAGGGGCGGCCACCGGGGAGCTGTTTTTT	CASSATGAATGELFF
TRBV6-1	NA	many	TRBJ1-1	TGTGCCAGCAGTCGCCCCCTGGGTAGGGGCACTGAAGCTTTCTTT	CASSRPLGRGTEAFF
TRBV6-6	NA	NA	TRBJ2-5	TGTGCCAACAGTGAGCAAGAGACCCAGTACTTC	CANSEQETQYF
TRBV20-1	NA	many	TRBJ1-2	TGCAGTGCTCAGGGAATTGGTGGCTACACCTTC	CSAQGIGGYTF
TRBV10-3	NA	NA	TRBJ1-5	TGTGCCATCAGCGAAGGGGGTTGGAATCAGCCCCAGCATTTT	CAISEGGWNQPQHF
TRBV27	NA	few	TRBJ1-1	TGTGCCAGCAGTGGGACACCCTTCGTTGAGAACACTGAAGCTTTCTTT	CASSGTPFVENTEAFF
TRBV7-2	TRBD1	few	TRBJ1-1	TGTGCCAGCAGCCCAGATAGCGGGACAGGGGGCGAGTGGGCGAACACTGAAGCTTTCTTT	CASSPDSGTGGEWANTEAFF
TRBV27	NA	many	TRBJ1-1	TGTGCCAGCAGTTCCGCTAGGTTCGGGGGGGACACTGAAGCTTTCTTT	CASSSARFGGDTEAFF
TRBV24-1	TRBD1	few	TRBJ2-3	TGTGCCACTACCGTGAGATTCCGGGACAGGGGGCAAGATACGCAGTATTTT	CATTVRFRDRGQDTQYF
TRBV20-1	TRBD1	many	TRBJ2-3	TGCAGTGCTAGAGATCTAAAGGAAAGAGACAGGGACCTTCTCGGTACGCAGTATTTT	CSARDLKERDRDLLGTQYF
TRBV11-2	NA	many	TRBJ2-1	TGTGCCAGCAGCTCAGGGGTTTCCTACAATGAGCAGTTCTTC	CASSSGVSYNEQFF
TRBV5-4	TRBD1	few	TRBJ2-2	TGTGCCAGCAGCATCGACAGGGACACCGGGGAGCTGTTTTTT	CASSIDRDTGELFF
TRBV6-6	NA	NA	TRBJ2-5	TGTGCCAGCAGTTACTCGAGAGGGAGGCCCAAGACCCAGTACTTC	CASSYSRGRPKTQYF
TRBV7-2	NA	few	TRBJ1-1	TGTGCCAGCAGCGCGCAAGGGTCTTCCACTGAAGCTTTCTTT	CASSAQGSSTEAFF
TRBV14	NA	few	TRBJ2-5	TGTGCCAGCAGCCAATACCAAGAGACCCAGTACTTC	CASSQYQETQYF
TRBV7-9	NA	NA	TRBJ2-2	TGTGCCAGCATTGGGCAGACGAACACCGGGGAGCTGTTTTTT	CASIGQTNTGELFF
TRBV20-1	TRBD1	few	TRBJ2-2	TGCAGTGCTCCGGACAGGGGGCGCGAGGTTGGCGGGGAGCTGTTTTTT	CSAPDRGREVGGELFF
TRBV5-6	NA	NA	TRBJ2-3	TGTGCCAGCAGCTTGGTTGGGCCAGATACGCAGTATTTT	CASSLVGPDTQYF
TRBV4-1	NA	NA	TRBJ2-1	TGCGCCAGCAACCTCAAGACGGGCCAACCCAACCCCAATGAGCAGTTCTTC	CASNLKTGQPNPNEQFF
TRBV3-1	NA	many	TRBJ2-1	TGTGCCAGCAGCCGCAGGGTACGAGGTTTGTCCTACAATGAGCAGTTCTTC	CASSRRVRGLSYNEQFF
TRBV4-1	TRBD1	many	TRBJ2-1	TGCGCCAGCAGTCTTACAGGGGGCAATGAGCAGTTCTTC	CASSLTGGNEQFF
TRBV5-1	NA	few	TRBJ2-2	TGCGCCAGCAGCCCCCACACGAACACCGGGGAGCTGTTTTTT	CASSPHTNTGELFF
TRBV20-1	NA	NA	TRBJ1-5	TGCAGTGCTAATCCGACGGGTAGCAATCAGCCCCAGCATTTT	CSANPTGSNQPQHF
TRBV28	NA	many	TRBJ1-5	TGTGCCAGCAGCTTGGTGGGTCAGCCTAATCAGCCCCAGCATTTT	CASSLVGQPNQPQHF
TRBV7-9	NA	many	TRBJ1-1	TGTGCCAGCAGCTACAAGGGCACTGAAGCTTTCTTT	CASSYKGTEAFF
TRBV6-1	NA	few	TRBJ1-2	TGTGCCAGCAGAATTGAGCCTCTGGGCGGCTACACCTTC	CASRIEPLGGYTF